Listed here are 5 T cell receptor beta chains from one sample, sequenced in a study of siplizumab effects on memory and regulatory T cells. Libraries were prepared by immunoSEQ multiplex PCR; TCRdb keeps only in-frame clonotypes and omits some of them. This table holds some 80,000 clones, 95% found once. Specimen: CD8+ T cells sorted from blood. The receptors originated from a human donor in good health.

J is TRBJ2-5 and V is TRBV15, with D perhaps TRBD1 or TRBD2 (5 bases each). Germline V CDR1 and CDR2: LNHNV, YYDKDF (reference sequence). The CDR3 runs 15 residues. V shed 1 base and J shed 1 base, with 10 bases lying between them. CDR3 sequence: CATSRGGTGQETQYF. In nucleotides, the CDR3 is TGTGCCACCAGCAGAGGAGGGACGGGCCAAGAGACCCAGTACTTC.

The rearrangement uses TRBV4-1 and TRBJ2-2; D perhaps matches TRBD2 (6 bases). CDR3 size: 16 residues. Germline V gene data show CDR1 as MGHRA and CDR2 as YSYEKL. Between the trimmed V and J ends, which lost 2 bases and 3 bases, there was a span of 13 bases. The CDR3 is CASSQIRERDTGELFF. DNA for the CDR3: TGCGCCAGCAGCCAAATCCGGGAGAGGGACACCGGGGAGCTGTTTTTT.

The chain joins TRBV19 to TRBJ1-1; D is ambiguous. This CDR3 has 13 residues. Germline V CDR1 and CDR2: LNHDA, SQIVND (reference sequence). Deletions cut 9 bases from V and 1 base from J, with 12 bases between. The CDR3 DNA sequence: TGTGCCAGCGCACGTTATTCGAACACTGAAGCTTTCTTT. Translated: CASARYSNTEAFF.

As for this clone: Mismatch with germline at one junction end may stem from a read error. The DNA for the CDR3 is TGTGCTAGCAGCGGAGGGACTAGCGGGAGGTTGGAGACCCAGTACTTC. Translated: CASSGGTSGRLETQYF. The V call is TRBV7-7, the J call TRBJ2-5; 15 bases match TRBD2. Germline CDR1 is SSHAT and CDR2 is FNYEAQ (reference sequence). CDR3 length equals 16 residues. Full variable domain (missing parts from reference TRBV7-7 and TRBJ2-5): GAGVSQSPRYKVTKRGQDVTLRCDPISSHATLYWYQQALGQGPEFLTYFNYEAQPDKSGLPSDRFSAERPEGSISTLTIQRTEQRDSAMYRCASSGGTSGRLETQYFGPGTRLLVL.

V gene TRBV6-5 combines with J gene TRBJ1-1; possible D gene TRBD1, 5 bases. Trimming stripped 0 bases from V and 3 bases from J, with 11 bases between. CDR1 MNHEY and CDR2 SVGAGI come from the germline V gene. This CDR3 is built from 15 residues. The DNA for the CDR3 is TGTGCCAGCAGTTACTCGATGGGGGTGTACACTGAAGCTTTCTTT. It is translated as CASSYSMGVYTEAFF.